These 28 T cell receptor beta chains were sequenced from one sample in a study of identifying expanded T cells in peripheral blood. Assay: immunoSEQ multiplex PCR; the TCRdb copy retains only in-frame clones and omits some. This sample has around 56,000 clones, with around 86% found just once. Sequenced: blood. Every receptor here comes from a person between 18 and 75 years old in good health.

This sequence joins TRBV7-2 and TRBJ2-2; D gene unclear. The CDR3 runs 14 residues. Per germline, CDR1 SGHTA and CDR2 FQGNSA. V dropped 1 base and J dropped 7 bases, with 10 bases sitting between them. CDR3 coding DNA: TGTGCCAGCAGCTTAGAGTTGGATGGCGGGGAGCTGTTTTTT. Residues: CASSLELDGGELFF.

The rearrangement links TRBV28 to TRBJ2-5; D not resolved. V lost 5 bases to trimming and J lost 1 base, with 11 bases between them. Per the germline V gene, CDR1 is MDHEN and CDR2 is SYDVKM. CDR3 length: 14 residues. The CDR3 nucleotides read TGTGCCAGCAGTAGGAAGGATTTCCAAGAGACCCAGTACTTC. Its protein is CASSRKDFQETQYF.

The J gene is TRBJ1-2, the V gene TRBV30, with a weak D call TRBD1 (5 bases). V gave up 7 bases and J gave up 7 bases, with 19 bases separating them. Looked up from germline, CDR1 is GTSNPN and CDR2 is SVGIG (reference sequence). There are 13 residues in the CDR3. The CDR3 DNA sequence: TGTGCCTCCGGGACTCTCTCTTTAGCTGGCTACACCTTC. This translates into CASGTLSLAGYTF.

The rearrangement uses TRBV5-1 and TRBJ1-2; 8 bases line up with TRBD1. There are 15 residues in the CDR3. J was trimmed by 0 bases and V by 1 base; bases with no gene match: 2. Germline CDR1 is SGHRS and CDR2 is YFSETQ. CDR3 nucleotides: TGCGCCAGCAGCTTGCAGGGGGCGGCTAACTATGGCTACACCTTC. Translated: CASSLQGAANYGYTF.

The chain has TRBV6-6 and TRBJ2-7; 9 bases match TRBD2. With 6 bases clipped from V and 2 bases from J, the junction kept 2 bases outside the gene matches. The germline V gene has CDR1 MNHNY and CDR2 SVGAGI (reference sequence). The CDR3 runs 13 residues. CDR3 loop: CASRLAGAYEQYF. CDR3 nucleotides: TGTGCCAGCAGATTAGCGGGGGCCTACGAGCAGTACTTC.

This chain uses TRBV14 with TRBJ2-2; 7 bases agree with TRBD1. V shed 1 base and J 5 bases; nucleotides not matched to a gene: 10. The CDR3 covers 17 residues. The germline gives CDR1 SGHDN, CDR2 FVKESK. In DNA form, the CDR3 reads TGTGCCAGCAGCCAAGGGGACAGCAAAGGGGTGACCGGGGAGCTGTTTTTT. Its protein product is CASSQGDSKGVTGELFF.

The chain employs TRBV19 and TRBJ2-7; the D gene is possibly TRBD1 (6 bases). CDR3 length equals 9 residues. CDR1 is LNHDA and CDR2 is SQIVND in the germline V gene (reference sequence). The CDR3 loop reads CATKNRVNV. The DNA for the CDR3 is TGTGCCACCAAGAACAGGGTTAACGTC.

CDR3 DNA sequence: TGTGCCAGCACCGACCCCCCGCCGACGATGAACACTGAAGCTTTCTTT. It is translated as CASTDPPPTMNTEAFF. The chain has TRBV6-6 and TRBJ1-1; D not resolved. The germline V gene has CDR1 MNHNY and CDR2 SVGAGI (reference sequence). This CDR3 is built from 16 residues. The V end lost 7 bases, the J end lost 0 bases, and 18 bases lay between the germline ends.

The chain employs TRBV19 and TRBJ1-1; the D gene is possibly TRBD1 (6 bases). The V end lost 5 bases, the J end lost 1 base, and 11 bases lay between the germline ends. Germline V gives CDR1 LNHDA, CDR2 SQIVND (reference sequence). The CDR3 is 14 residues long. The DNA for the CDR3 is TGTGCCAGTAGTCTCCACAGGGAGAACACTGAAGCTTTCTTT. This translates into CASSLHRENTEAFF.

This chain joins TRBV5-5 and TRBJ2-1; no definite D call. The CDR3 is 13 amino acids. Trimming removed 4 bases from V and 8 bases from J, with 13 bases in between. Per the germline V gene, CDR1 is SGHKS and CDR2 is YYEKEE (reference sequence). The CDR3 DNA is TGTGCCAGCAGCGTGAGAATTGTGGATGAGCAGTTCTTC. Its translation: CASSVRIVDEQFF.

J is TRBJ1-2 and V is TRBV7-9, with TRBD1 matching 11 bases. The CDR3 sequence is 14 residues long. V lost 5 bases and J lost 6; bases outside the gene matches: 5. Germline V lookup: CDR1 SEHNR, CDR2 FQNEAQ (reference sequence). The CDR3 here is CASSMDRGRDGYTF. For the CDR3, the DNA is TGTGCCAGCAGCATGGACAGGGGGCGTGATGGCTACACCTTC.

The CDR3 is CASSQVGGQGAYEQYF. The CDR3 coding sequence is TGCGCCAGCAGCCAAGTTGGGGGACAGGGGGCATACGAGCAGTACTTC. The chain is built from TRBV4-1 and TRBJ2-7, with 12 bases identical to TRBD1. Germline V gene sequence: CDR1 MGHRA, CDR2 YSYEKL. This CDR3 is built from 16 residues. Losses at the gene ends were 1 base for V and 4 bases for J; bases not matched to a gene: 5.

The chain joins TRBV14 to TRBJ2-1; 15 nucleotides line up with TRBD2. CDR1 SGHDN and CDR2 FVKESK come from the germline V gene. CDR3 length equals 15 residues. V lost 4 bases, J lost 9 bases, and 4 bases stayed unmatched. The CDR3: CASSPTGLAGGEQFF. The CDR3 region has the DNA TGTGCCAGCAGCCCTACGGGACTAGCGGGAGGTGAGCAGTTCTTC.

The V gene is TRBV7-9, the J gene TRBJ1-2; 10 positions agree with TRBD1. Losses at the gene ends were 5 bases for V and 6 bases for J; bases not matched to a gene: 3. The germline V gene encodes CDR1 SEHNR and CDR2 FQNEAQ (reference sequence). The CDR3 runs 13 residues. The CDR3 DNA follows: TGTGCCAGCAGCCGGACAGGGGGGAATGGCTACACCTTC. This translates into CASSRTGGNGYTF.

The chain has TRBV19 and TRBJ1-2; the match to TRBD1 covers 12 bases. The junction had 23 bases not matched to a gene; V was cut back by 7 bases and J by 5 bases. Per germline, CDR1 LNHDA and CDR2 SQIVND (reference sequence). CDR3 length: 20 amino acids. This CDR3 is CASTRKGQGASNAKKYGYTF. The CDR3 nucleotides are TGTGCCAGTACCAGAAAGGGACAGGGGGCTTCGAACGCCAAAAAGTATGGCTACACCTTC.

The chain couples TRBV10-1 to TRBJ2-7, with D possibly being TRBD1 or TRBD2 (5 bases each). Germline values: CDR1 WNHNN, CDR2 SYGVQD (reference sequence). Trimming pared 6 bases from V and 0 bases from J, leaving 15 bases between. The CDR3 length is 15 residues. CDR3 nucleotides: TGCGCCAGCAGCGCCCGGGACCTGAGCTCCTACGAGCAGTACGTC. Its protein product is CASSARDLSSYEQYV.

The rearrangement uses TRBV5-4 and TRBJ1-6, with D possibly being TRBD1 (5 bases). From germline, CDR1 is SGHNT and CDR2 YYREEE (reference sequence). This CDR3 spans 14 amino acids. V was clipped by 7 bases and J by 5 bases, with 13 bases between them. This CDR3 is CASHLRGDNSPLHF. CDR3 nucleotide sequence: TGTGCCAGCCACCTTCGGGGGGATAATTCACCCCTCCACTTT.

A single count supports this clone. This chain uses TRBV27 with TRBJ2-1; D uncertain. Between the trimmed V and J ends, which lost 4 bases and 6 bases, there was a span of 19 bases. Germline-derived CDR1 and CDR2 are MNHEY and SMNVEV (reference sequence). CDR3 size: 16 residues. The CDR3 loop reads CASSSPYNTVPNEQFF. CDR3 DNA sequence: TGTGCCAGCAGTTCCCCCTATAATACCGTCCCCAATGAGCAGTTCTTC.

This sequence joins TRBV6-5 and TRBJ2-1; D call uncertain. The CDR3 length is 11 residues. V lost 5 bases and J 13 bases, leaving 12 bases between the germline ends. Germline V gene data show CDR1 as MNHEY and CDR2 as SVGAGI. The CDR3 bases are TGTGCCAGCAGTCCAGGACCCGTACAGTTCTTC. Its translation is CASSPGPVQFF.

This chain uses TRBV20-1 with TRBJ2-5; D is unresolved. The germline V gene encodes CDR1 DFQATT and CDR2 SNEGSKA (reference sequence). The CDR3 is 11 amino acids. CDR3 loop: CGSSHGETQYF. The CDR3 DNA is TGCGGGTCCTCACACGGGGAGACCCAGTACTTC.

The chain links TRBV11-2 to TRBJ1-2, with 11 positions matching TRBD1. The CDR3 spans 16 residues. CDR1 and CDR2 from the germline V gene are SGHAT and FQNNGV. V shed 4 bases, J shed 0 bases, and the junction held 4 bases outside the gene matches. CDR3 residues: CASSSRDRGSNYGYTF. The CDR3 nucleotides read TGTGCCAGCAGCTCCCGGGACAGGGGGTCTAACTATGGCTACACCTTC.

This chain uses TRBV12-5 with TRBJ2-4; 9 positions match TRBD1. Germline CDR1 is LGHNT and CDR2 is FRNRAP. The ends lost 5 bases at V and 4 bases at J; junction bases unmatched: 12. The CDR3 sequence is 17 residues long. The CDR3 region is CASGPDTGGAEKNIQYF. The CDR3 nucleotides are TGTGCTAGTGGTCCCGATACAGGGGGCGCCGAAAAAAACATTCAGTACTTC.

This sequence joins TRBV27 and TRBJ2-7; possibly TRBD1 or TRBD2 for D (6 bases each). The germline V gene encodes CDR1 MNHEY and CDR2 SMNVEV (reference sequence). Trimming took off 7 bases at V and 4 bases at J, with 17 bases between the two ends. The CDR3 runs 14 residues. The CDR3 nucleotides read TGTGCCAGCATCCTTTTCGGGGGCTGTTACGAGCAGTACGTC. Translated, it gives CASILFGGCYEQYV.

V gene TRBV6-1 combines with J gene TRBJ2-7, with D unresolved. The germline gives CDR1 MNHNS, CDR2 SASEGT. The CDR3 spans 13 residues. Deletions cut 2 bases from V and 7 bases from J, with 12 bases between. The chain's CDR3 is CASSEWEYAEQYV. CDR3 sequence (DNA): TGTGCCAGCAGTGAATGGGAATACGCGGAGCAGTACGTC.

The chain links TRBV7-2 to TRBJ2-2; D may be TRBD2 (5 bases). V was cut by 3 bases and J by 4 bases, with 6 bases left in between. The CDR3 length is 13 residues. Germline-derived CDR1 and CDR2 are SGHTA and FQGNSA. CDR3 sequence (DNA): TGTGCCAGCAGCTTTGCGGGCACCGGGGAGCTGTTTTTT. Residues: CASSFAGTGELFF.

This clone was seen just once. The chain links TRBV6-5 to TRBJ2-1, with TRBD2 matching over 7 bases. V lost 8 bases and J lost 3; bases outside the gene matches: 4. This CDR3 region has 13 residues. Germline-derived CDR1 and CDR2 are MNHEY and SVGAGI. CDR3 sequence: CASRGTIYNEQFF. The CDR3 nucleotides are TGTGCCAGCCGGGGGACTATCTACAATGAGCAGTTCTTC.

The chain joins TRBV18 to TRBJ1-3; D is perhaps TRBD1 (6 bases). CDR3 length equals 17 residues. V lost 2 bases and J lost 2, with 16 bases in between. Germline V gene sequence: CDR1 KGHSH, CDR2 LQKENI. The CDR3 reads CASSPRGPGATGNTIYF. Here the CDR3 DNA reads TGTGCCAGCTCACCAAGAGGTCCGGGGGCGACTGGAAACACCATATATTTT. The full variable domain, completed using reference TRBV18 and TRBJ1-3, is NAGVMQNPRHLVRRRGQEARLRCSPMKGHSHVYWYRQLPEEGLKFMVYLQKENIIDESGMPKERFSAEFPKEGPSILRIQQVVRGDSAAYFCASSPRGPGATGNTIYFGEGSWLTVV.

V gene TRBV2 combines with J gene TRBJ2-3; D call uncertain. Trimming removed 2 bases at V and 4 bases at J, with 7 bases between. Germline V lookup: CDR1 SNHLY, CDR2 FYNNEI. The CDR3 sequence is 13 residues long. This CDR3 is CASSEIWSDTQYF. CDR3 nucleotide sequence: TGTGCCAGCAGTGAAATCTGGTCAGATACGCAGTATTTT.